This entry lists 2 T cell receptor beta chains sequenced from one sample in a study of T cell responses to AZD1222 COVID-19 vaccine. Generated by immunoSEQ multiplex PCR, the TCRdb table keeps only in-frame clones and is missing some. This sample has about 120,000 clones, with 80% to 90% found just once. The source material was peripheral blood, sampled on day 0 of AZD1222 vaccination. The receptors originated from an adult in good health.

The CDR3, as DNA: TGTGCCAGCAGCTCAAAGGGGGGATGGTCACCCCTCCACTTT. Its translation is CASSSKGGWSPLHF. V and J are TRBV7-9 and TRBJ1-6, with D tentatively TRBD1 (6 bases). Germline CDR1 and CDR2: SEHNR and FQNEAQ (reference sequence). Trimming removed 4 bases at V and 10 bases at J, with 14 bases between. This CDR3 spans 14 amino acids.

The chain's CDR3 is CAWSGQARTEAFF. The CDR3 bases are TGTGCCTGGAGTGGACAGGCTCGGACTGAAGCTTTCTTT. This chain uses TRBV30 with TRBJ1-1, with D possibly matching TRBD1 (6 bases). This CDR3 has 13 amino acids. The ends were cut back, 1 base at V and 5 bases at J, with 11 bases in the middle. The germline V gene has CDR1 GTSNPN and CDR2 SVGIG (reference sequence).